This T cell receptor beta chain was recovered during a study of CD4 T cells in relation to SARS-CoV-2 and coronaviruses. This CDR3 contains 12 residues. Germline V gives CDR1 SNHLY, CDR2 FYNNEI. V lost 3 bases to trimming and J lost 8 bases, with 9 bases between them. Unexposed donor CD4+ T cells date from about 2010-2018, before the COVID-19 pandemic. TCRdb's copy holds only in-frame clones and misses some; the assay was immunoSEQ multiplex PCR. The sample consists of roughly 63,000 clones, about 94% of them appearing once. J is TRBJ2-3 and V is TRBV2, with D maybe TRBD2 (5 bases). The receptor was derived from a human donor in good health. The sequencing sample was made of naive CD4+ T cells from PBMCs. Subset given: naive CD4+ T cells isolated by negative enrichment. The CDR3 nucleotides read TGTGCCAGCAGTGAGTGGGCGGGTACGCAGTATTTT. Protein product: CASSEWAGTQYF. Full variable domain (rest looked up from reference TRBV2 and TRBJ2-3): EPEVTQTPSHQVTQMGQEVILRCVPISNHLYFYWYRQILGQKVEFLVSFYNNEISEKSEIFDDQFSVERPDGSNFTLKIRSTKLEDSAMYFCASSEWAGTQYFGPGTRLTVL.